These T cell receptor beta chains were read from a single sample in a study of blood T cell repertoires in COVID-19. Sequenced by immunoSEQ multiplex PCR; TCRdb stores in-frame clones only, minus some. The sample yields roughly 120,000 clones, roughly 80% seen once. Specimen: peripheral blood. The receptors shown here come from a human donor in a cohort sampled during active COVID-19. The CDR3 runs from the conserved cysteine through the conserved F or W.

TRBV2,CAGGQAGRETQYF
TRBV2,CASGYETSGGFETQYF
TRBV5-4,CASSAPGQANSYEQYF
TRBV13,CASSGGTANTGELFF
TRBV6-4,CASSEGGGTDTQYF
TRBV4-1,CASSPSEDLREGYTF
TRBV9,CASSLRGLGYEQYF
TRBV9,CASSVEATGGNEQFF
TRBV5-1,CASSSQGGNTEAFF
TRBV6-5,CASSYSSGRPNEQFF
TRBV5-1,CASSLTTGPNEKLFF
TRBV27,CASSSTSGGLKVHTDTQYF
TRBV10-3,CAIRADRTHQPQHF
TRBV4-2,CASSQEIMATGELFF
TRBV5-1,CASSIRVSEGEQFF
TRBV6-5,CASSNGGPQETQYF